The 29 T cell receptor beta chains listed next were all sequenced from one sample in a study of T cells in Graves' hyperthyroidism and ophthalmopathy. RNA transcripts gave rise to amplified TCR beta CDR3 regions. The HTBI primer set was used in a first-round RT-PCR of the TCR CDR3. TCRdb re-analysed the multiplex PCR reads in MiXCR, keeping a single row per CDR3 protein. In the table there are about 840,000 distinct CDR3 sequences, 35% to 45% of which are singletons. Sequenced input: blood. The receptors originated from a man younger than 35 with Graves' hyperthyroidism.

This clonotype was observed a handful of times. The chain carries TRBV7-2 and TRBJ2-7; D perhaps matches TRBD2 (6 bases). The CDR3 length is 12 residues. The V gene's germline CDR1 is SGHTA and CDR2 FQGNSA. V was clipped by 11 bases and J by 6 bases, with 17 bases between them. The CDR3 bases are TGTGCCTCCGATGGGGGGATAGGCGAGCAGTACTTC. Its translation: CASDGGIGEQYF.

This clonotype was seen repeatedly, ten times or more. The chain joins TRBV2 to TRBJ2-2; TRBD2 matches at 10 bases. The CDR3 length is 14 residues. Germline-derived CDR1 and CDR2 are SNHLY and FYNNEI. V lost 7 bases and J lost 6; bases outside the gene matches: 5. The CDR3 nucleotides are TGTGCCAGCAAGGGGCTAGCGGGAGCCGGGGAGCTGTTTTTT. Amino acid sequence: CASKGLAGAGELFF. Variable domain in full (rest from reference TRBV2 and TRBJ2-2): EPEVTQTPSHQVTQMGQEVILRCVPISNHLYFYWYRQILGQKVEFLVSFYNNEISEKSEIFDDQFSVERPDGSNFTLKIRSTKLEDSAMYFCASKGLAGAGELFFGEGSRLTVL.

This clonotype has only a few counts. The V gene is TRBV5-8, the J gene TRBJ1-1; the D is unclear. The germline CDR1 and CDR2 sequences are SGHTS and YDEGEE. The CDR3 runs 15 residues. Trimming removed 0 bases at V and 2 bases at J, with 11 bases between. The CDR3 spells CASSLVWVDNTEAFF. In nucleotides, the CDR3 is TGTGCCAGCAGCTTGGTTTGGGTCGATAACACTGAAGCTTTCTTT.

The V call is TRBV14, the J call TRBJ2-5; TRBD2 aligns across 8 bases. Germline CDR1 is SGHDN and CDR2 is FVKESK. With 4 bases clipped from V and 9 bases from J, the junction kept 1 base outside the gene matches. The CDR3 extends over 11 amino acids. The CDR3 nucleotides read TGTGCCAGCAGCCCCGGGGGGGCCCAGTACTTC. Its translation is CASSPGGAQYF.

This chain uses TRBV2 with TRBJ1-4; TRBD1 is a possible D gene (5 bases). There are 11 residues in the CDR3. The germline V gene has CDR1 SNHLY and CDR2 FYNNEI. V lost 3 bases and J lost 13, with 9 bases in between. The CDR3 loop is CASSEQGGLFF. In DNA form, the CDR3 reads TGTGCCAGCAGTGAGCAGGGAGGACTGTTTTTT.

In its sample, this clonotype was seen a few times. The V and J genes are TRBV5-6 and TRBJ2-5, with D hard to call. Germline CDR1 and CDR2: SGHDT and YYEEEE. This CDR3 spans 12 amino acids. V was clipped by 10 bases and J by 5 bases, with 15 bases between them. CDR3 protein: CAWSENRETQYF. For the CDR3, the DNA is TGTGCCTGGAGTGAGAATCGGGAGACCCAGTACTTC.

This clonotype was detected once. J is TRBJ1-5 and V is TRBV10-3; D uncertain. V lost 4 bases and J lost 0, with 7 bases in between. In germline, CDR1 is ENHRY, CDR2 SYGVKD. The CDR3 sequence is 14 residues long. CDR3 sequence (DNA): TGTGCCATCAGTGCTGGACTTAGCAATCAGCCCCAGCATTTT. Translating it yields CAISAGLSNQPQHF.

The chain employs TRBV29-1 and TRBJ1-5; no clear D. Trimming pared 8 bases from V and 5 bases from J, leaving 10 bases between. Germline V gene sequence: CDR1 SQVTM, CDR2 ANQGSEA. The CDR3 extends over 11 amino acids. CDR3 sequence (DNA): TGCAGCTTGGGCAGACATCAGCCCCAGCATTTT. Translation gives CSLGRHQPQHF. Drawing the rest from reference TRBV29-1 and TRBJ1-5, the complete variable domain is SAVISQKPSRDICQRGTSLTIQCQVDSQVTMMFWYRQQPGQSLTLIATANQGSEATYESGFVIDKFPISRPNLTFSTLTVSNMSPEDSSIYLCSLGRHQPQHFGDGTRLSIL.

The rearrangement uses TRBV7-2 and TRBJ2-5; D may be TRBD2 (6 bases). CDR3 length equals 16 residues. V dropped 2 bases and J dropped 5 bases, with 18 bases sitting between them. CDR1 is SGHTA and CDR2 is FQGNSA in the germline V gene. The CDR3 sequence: CASSLWSGGDWETQYF. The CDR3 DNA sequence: TGTGCCAGCAGCTTATGGTCTGGCGGGGACTGGGAGACCCAGTACTTC.

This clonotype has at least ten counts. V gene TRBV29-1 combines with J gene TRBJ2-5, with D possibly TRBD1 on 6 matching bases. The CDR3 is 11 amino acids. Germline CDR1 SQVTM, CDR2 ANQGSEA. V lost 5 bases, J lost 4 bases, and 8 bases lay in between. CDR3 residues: CSVNRAETQYF. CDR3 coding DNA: TGCAGCGTTAACAGGGCAGAGACCCAGTACTTC.

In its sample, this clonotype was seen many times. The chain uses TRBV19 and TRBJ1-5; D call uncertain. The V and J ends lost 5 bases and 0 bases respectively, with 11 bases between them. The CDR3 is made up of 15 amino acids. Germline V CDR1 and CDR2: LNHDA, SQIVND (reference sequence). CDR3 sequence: CASSPLDSSNQPQHF. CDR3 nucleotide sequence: TGTGCCAGTAGTCCGTTGGACTCTAGCAATCAGCCCCAGCATTTT.

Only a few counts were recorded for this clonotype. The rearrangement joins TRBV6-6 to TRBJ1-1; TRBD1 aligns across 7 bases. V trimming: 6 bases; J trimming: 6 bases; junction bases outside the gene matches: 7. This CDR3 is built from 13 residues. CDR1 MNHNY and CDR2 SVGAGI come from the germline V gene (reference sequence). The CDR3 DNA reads TGTGCCAGCAGGACTCAGGGGGGGGCTGAAGCTTTCTTT. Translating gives CASRTQGGAEAFF.

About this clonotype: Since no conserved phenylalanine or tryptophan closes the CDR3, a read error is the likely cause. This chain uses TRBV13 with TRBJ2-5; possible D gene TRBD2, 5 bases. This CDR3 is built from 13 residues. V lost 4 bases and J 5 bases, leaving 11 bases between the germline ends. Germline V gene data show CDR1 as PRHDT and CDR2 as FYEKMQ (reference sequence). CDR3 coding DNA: TGTGCCAGCAGCTGGACTCACAAGGAGACCCAGTACTTA. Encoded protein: CASSWTHKETQYL.

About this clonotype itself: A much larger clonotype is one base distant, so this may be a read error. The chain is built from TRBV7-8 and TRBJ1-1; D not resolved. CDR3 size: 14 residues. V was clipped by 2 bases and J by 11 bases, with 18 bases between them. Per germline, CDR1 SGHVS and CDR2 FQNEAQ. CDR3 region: CASSLCGGRISAFF. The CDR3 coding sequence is TGTGCCAGCAGCTTATGCGGCGGGCGAATTTCGGCTTTCTTT.

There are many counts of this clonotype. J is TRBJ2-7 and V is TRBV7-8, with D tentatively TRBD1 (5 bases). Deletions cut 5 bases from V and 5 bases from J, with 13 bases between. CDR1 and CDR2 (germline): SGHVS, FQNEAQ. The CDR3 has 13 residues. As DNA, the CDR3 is TGTGCCAGCAGCCCAGGGCCTCGGGACGAGCAGTACTTC. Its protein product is CASSPGPRDEQYF.

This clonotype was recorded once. In DNA, the CDR3 is TGCGCCAGCGGAAGGACAGGTACCTCTGGGGCCAACGTCCTGACTTTC. Translation gives CASGRTGTSGANVLTF. V gene TRBV4-1 combines with J gene TRBJ2-6; the match to TRBD1 covers 7 bases. The CDR3 is 16 amino acids. CDR1 is MGHRA and CDR2 is YSYEKL in the germline V gene. With 8 bases clipped from V and 0 bases from J, the junction kept 7 bases outside the gene matches.

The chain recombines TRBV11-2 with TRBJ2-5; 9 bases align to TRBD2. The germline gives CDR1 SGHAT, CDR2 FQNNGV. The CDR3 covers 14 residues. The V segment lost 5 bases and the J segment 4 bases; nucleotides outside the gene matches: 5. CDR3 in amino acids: CASSIAGVGETQYF. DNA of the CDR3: TGTGCCAGCAGCATAGCGGGAGTAGGAGAGACCCAGTACTTC.

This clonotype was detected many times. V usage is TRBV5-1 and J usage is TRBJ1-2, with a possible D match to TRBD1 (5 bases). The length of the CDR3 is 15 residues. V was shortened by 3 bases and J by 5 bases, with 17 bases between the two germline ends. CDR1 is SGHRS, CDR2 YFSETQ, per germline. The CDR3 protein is CASSSEGGRVYGYTF. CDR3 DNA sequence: TGCGCCAGCAGCTCCGAGGGCGGCAGGGTTTATGGCTACACCTTC.

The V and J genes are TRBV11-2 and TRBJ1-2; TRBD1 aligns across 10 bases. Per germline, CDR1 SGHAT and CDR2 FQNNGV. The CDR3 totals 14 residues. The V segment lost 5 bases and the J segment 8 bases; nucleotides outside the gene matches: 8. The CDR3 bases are TGTGCCAGCAGCCCACAGGGACAGGGGAGAGGCTACACCTTC. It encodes CASSPQGQGRGYTF.

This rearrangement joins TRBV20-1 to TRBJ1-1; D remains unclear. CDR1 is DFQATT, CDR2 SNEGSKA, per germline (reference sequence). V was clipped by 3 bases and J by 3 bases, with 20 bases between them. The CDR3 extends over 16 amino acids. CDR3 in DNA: TGCAGTGCTAGTGTCTTTCGCTCTCCGCCCCACACTGAAGCTTTCTTT. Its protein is CSASVFRSPPHTEAFF.

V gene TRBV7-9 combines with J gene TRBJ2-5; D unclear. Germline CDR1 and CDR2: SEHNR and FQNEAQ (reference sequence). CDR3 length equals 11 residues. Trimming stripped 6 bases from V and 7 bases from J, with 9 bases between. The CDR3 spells CASSRTGTQYF. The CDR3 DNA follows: TGTGCCAGCAGTCGGACGGGGACCCAGTACTTC. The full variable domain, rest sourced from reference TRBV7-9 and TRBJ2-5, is DTGVSQNPRHKITKRGQNVTFRCDPISEHNRLYWYRQTLGQGPEFLTYFQNEAQLEKSRLLSDRFSAERPKGSFSTLEIQRTEQGDSAMYLCASSRTGTQYFGPGTRLLVL.

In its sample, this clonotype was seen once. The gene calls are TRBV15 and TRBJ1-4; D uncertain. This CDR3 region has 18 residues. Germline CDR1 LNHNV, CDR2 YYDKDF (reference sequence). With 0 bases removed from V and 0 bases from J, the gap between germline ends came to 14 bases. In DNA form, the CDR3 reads TGTGCCACCAGCAGAGAACCGGGTACAACAGCAACTAATGAAAAACTGTTTTTT. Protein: CATSREPGTTATNEKLFF. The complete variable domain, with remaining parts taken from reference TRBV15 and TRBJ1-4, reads DAMVIQNPRYQVTQFGKPVTLSCSQTLNHNVMYWYQQKSSQAPKLLFHYYDKDFNNEADTPDNFQSRRPNTSFCFLDIRSPGLGDTAMYLCATSREPGTTATNEKLFFGSGTQLSVL.

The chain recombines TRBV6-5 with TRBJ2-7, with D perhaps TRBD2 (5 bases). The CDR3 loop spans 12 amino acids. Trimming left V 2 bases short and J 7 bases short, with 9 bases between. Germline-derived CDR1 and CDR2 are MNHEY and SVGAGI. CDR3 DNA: TGTGCCAGCAGTTACGGGAGAGGAGAGCAGTACTTC. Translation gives CASSYGRGEQYF.

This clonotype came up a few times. CDR3 nucleotides: TGCGCCAGCAGCTTGGCCGGTGGGCCAGGTCAAGAGACCCAGTACTTC. This translates into CASSLAGGPGQETQYF. The chain carries TRBV5-1 and TRBJ2-5; D is uncertain. The CDR3 consists of 16 residues. Germline CDR1 is SGHRS and CDR2 is YFSETQ. V was clipped by 0 bases and J by 2 bases, with 14 bases between them.

The CDR3 sequence is CASSLGAHTGELFF. CDR3 DNA sequence: TGCGCCAGCAGCTTGGGGGCGCACACCGGGGAGCTGTTTTTT. The chain recombines TRBV5-1 with TRBJ2-2; D is unclear. This CDR3 contains 14 residues. The V and J ends lost 0 bases and 3 bases respectively, with 6 bases between them. The germline CDR1 and CDR2 sequences are SGHRS and YFSETQ.

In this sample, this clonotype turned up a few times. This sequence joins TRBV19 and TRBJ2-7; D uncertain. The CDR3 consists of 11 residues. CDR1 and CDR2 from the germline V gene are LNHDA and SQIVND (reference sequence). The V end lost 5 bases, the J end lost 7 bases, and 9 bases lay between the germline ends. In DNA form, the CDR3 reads TGTGCCAGTAGTGGAAGTCTTGAGCAGTACTTC. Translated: CASSGSLEQYF.

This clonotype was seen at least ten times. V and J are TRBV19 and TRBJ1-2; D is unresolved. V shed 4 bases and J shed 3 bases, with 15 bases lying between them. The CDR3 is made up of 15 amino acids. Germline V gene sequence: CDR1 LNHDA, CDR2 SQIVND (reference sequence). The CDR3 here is CASSSLRGGHYGYTF. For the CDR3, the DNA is TGTGCCAGTAGTAGTCTCCGGGGTGGGCACTATGGCTACACCTTC.

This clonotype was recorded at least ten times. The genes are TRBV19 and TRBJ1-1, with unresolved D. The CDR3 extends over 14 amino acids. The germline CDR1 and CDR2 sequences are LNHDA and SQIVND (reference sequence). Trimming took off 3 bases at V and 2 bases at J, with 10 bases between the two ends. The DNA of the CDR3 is TGTGCCAGTAGTATTGGAGGGTTAAACACTGAAGCTTTCTTT. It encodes CASSIGGLNTEAFF. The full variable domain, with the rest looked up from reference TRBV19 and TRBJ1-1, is DGGITQSPKYLFRKEGQNVTLSCEQNLNHDAMYWYRQDPGQGLRLIYYSQIVNDFQKGDIAEGYSVSREKKESFPLTVTSAQKNPTAFYLCASSIGGLNTEAFFGQGTRLTVV.

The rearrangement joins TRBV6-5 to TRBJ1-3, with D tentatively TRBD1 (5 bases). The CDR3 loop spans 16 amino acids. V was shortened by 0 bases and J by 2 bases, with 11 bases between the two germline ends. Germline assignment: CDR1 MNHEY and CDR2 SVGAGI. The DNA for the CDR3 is TGTGCCAGCAGTTACTCGACCGGGGCGGCTGGAAACACCATATATTTT. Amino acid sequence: CASSYSTGAAGNTIYF.